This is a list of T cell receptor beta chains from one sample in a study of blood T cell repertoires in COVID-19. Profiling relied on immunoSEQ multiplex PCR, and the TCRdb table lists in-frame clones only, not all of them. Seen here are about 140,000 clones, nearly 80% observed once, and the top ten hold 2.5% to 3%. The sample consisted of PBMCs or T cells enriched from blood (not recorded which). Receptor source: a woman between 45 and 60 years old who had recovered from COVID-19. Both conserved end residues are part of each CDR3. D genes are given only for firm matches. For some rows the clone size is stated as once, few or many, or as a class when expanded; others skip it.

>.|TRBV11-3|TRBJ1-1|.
TGTGCCAGCAGCTCCGCCTGGGGGGGGCCTTTAGGCTTAATGAACACTGAAGCTTTCTTT
CASSSAWGGPLGLMNTEAFF
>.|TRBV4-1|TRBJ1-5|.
TGCGCCAGCAGCCAAGATTTTCCGGGGGGCAATCAGCCCCAGCATTTT
CASSQDFPGGNQPQHF
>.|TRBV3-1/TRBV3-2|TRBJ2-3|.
TGTGCCAGCAGCCAAGGTCTAGCTTCTTCCACAGATACGCAGTATTTT
CASSQGLASSTDTQYF
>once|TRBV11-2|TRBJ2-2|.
TGTGCCAGCAGCTTAGGGCCCGGGGAGCTGTTTTTT
CASSLGPGELFF
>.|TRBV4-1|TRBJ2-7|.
TGCGCCCCCGGGGGGCGGGAGAAATTCTACGAGCAGTACTTC
CAPGGREKFYEQYF
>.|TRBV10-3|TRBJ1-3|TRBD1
TGTGCCATCAGTAGCCCCGGGACAGGGAGTACTGGAAACACCATATATTTT
CAISSPGTGSTGNTIYF
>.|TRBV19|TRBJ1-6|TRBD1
TGTGCCAGTAGTATTGGGACAGGGGAGCGTAATTCACCCCTCCACTTT
CASSIGTGERNSPLHF
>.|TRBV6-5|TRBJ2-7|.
TGTGCCAGCAGTTCGTCCCGGGGGACCTACGAGCAGTACTTC
CASSSSRGTYEQYF
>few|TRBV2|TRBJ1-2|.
TGTGCCAGCAGTGGACAGGACTGGGTCGGCTACACCTTC
CASSGQDWVGYTF
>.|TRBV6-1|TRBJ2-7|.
TGTGCCAGCAGTGAACGGGGGAGCTCCTACGAGCAGTACTTC
CASSERGSSYEQYF
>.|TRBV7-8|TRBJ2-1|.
TGTGCCAGCAGCTTAATACTGGTTGAGCGCGTAGCCTCCTACAATGAGCAGTTCTTC
CASSLILVERVASYNEQFF
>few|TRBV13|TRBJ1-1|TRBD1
TGTGCCAGCAGCTTAGCGGACAGGTACACTGAAGCTTTCTTT
CASSLADRYTEAFF
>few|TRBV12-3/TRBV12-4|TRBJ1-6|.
TGTGCCAGCAGCCTGCAGGGCAATTCACCCCTCCACTTT
CASSLQGNSPLHF
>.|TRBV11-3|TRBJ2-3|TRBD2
TGTGCCAGCAGCTTCGATAGCGGGATCACAGATACGCAGTATTTT
CASSFDSGITDTQYF
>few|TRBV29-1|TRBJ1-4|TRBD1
TGCAGCGTTAAACAGGGGAGCCTTGAAAAACTGTTTTTT
CSVKQGSLEKLFF
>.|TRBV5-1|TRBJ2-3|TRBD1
TGCGCCAGCAGCACGGACAGGGGTGACACAGATACGCAGTATTTT
CASSTDRGDTDTQYF